This T cell receptor beta chain originates from a study of CD8+CD57+ T cells in acquired aplastic anemia. Broader study findings: Significance was not reached for CD8+ Simpson's diversity between patients and controls. Between patients and controls, twenty-nine CD8+ CDR3 sequences were found in common.

Genomic DNA templated the TCR beta VDJ and CDR3 profiling. A single record per CDR3 protein comes from TCRdb applying MiXCR to the reads. The table shows roughly 500,000 distinct CDR3 sequences, with more than 25% occurring only once. As for this clonotype: The antigen is undetermined.

V shed 6 bases, J shed 7 bases, and the junction held 9 bases outside the gene matches. The length of the CDR3 is 14 residues. Germline lookup yields CDR1 WSHSY and CDR2 SAAADI. CD8+CD57+ cell expansion had been shown by flow cytometry in patients chosen for sequencing. The chain links TRBV10-2 to TRBJ2-1; 7 bases match TRBD2. The specimen was sorted CD4+, CD8+, or CD8+CD57+ T cells (not recorded which) from PBMCs. The TCR was taken from a human donor with aplastic anemia. CDR3 coding DNA: TGCGCCAGCAGGCGGGAGCCGCCGAGAAATGAGCAGTTCTTC. This codes for CASRREPPRNEQFF.